The 4 T cell receptor beta chains listed next were all sequenced from one sample in a study of T-cell memory formation after mild COVID-19. TCRdb analysed the 5' RACE reads with MiXCR anew, one entry per CDR3 protein. This sample carries hundreds of thousands of distinct CDR3 sequences, 20% to 30% of them seen once, and the ten largest clones take about 12%. Material: PBMCs or a T cell subset sorted from them (not recorded which). The receptors originated from an adult woman who had mild COVID-19 (a few samples of this study predate the infection). Cell type and time point are not known.

This clonotype was counted a few times. The chain has TRBV7-8 and TRBJ2-3; no clear D gene. The germline V and J ends were trimmed by 6 bases and 4 bases, with 8 bases remaining between them. CDR1 SGHVS and CDR2 FQNEAQ come from the germline V gene. CDR3 size: 12 residues. The CDR3 reads CASRSQPDTQYF. The CDR3 nucleotides read TGTGCCAGCAGATCGCAACCAGATACGCAGTATTTT.

The rearrangement uses TRBV29-1 and TRBJ1-1; D is uncertain. Trimming left V 0 bases short and J 0 bases short, with 11 bases between. Germline CDR1 is SQVTM and CDR2 is ANQGSEA. This CDR3 is built from 15 residues. Here the CDR3 reads CSVEDPGRMNTEAFF. CDR3 bases: TGCAGCGTTGAAGATCCTGGACGGATGAACACTGAAGCTTTCTTT.

This clonotype turned up a few times. The chain carries TRBV28 and TRBJ2-5, with a weak D call TRBD2 (5 bases). The V and J ends lost 1 base and 0 bases respectively, with 18 bases between them. From germline, CDR1 is MDHEN and CDR2 SYDVKM. This CDR3 has 18 residues. CDR3 sequence reads: CASSLSLIEGENQETQYF. As DNA, the CDR3 is TGTGCCAGCAGTTTATCGCTAATCGAGGGTGAGAACCAAGAGACCCAGTACTTC.

CDR3 sequence (DNA): TGTGCCACCAGTGATTTGCCCCAGCAGGGGCGCGATACGCAGTATTTT. Its protein product is CATSDLPQQGRDTQYF. The J gene is TRBJ2-3, the V gene TRBV24-1; possible D gene TRBD1, 6 bases. The ends were cut back, 0 bases at V and 6 bases at J, with 15 bases in the middle. Germline V lookup: CDR1 KGHDR, CDR2 SFDVKD. The CDR3 loop spans 16 amino acids.